Below, 14 T cell receptor beta chains from the same sample are listed, as sequenced in a study of blood T cell repertoires in COVID-19. Repertoires were generated with immunoSEQ multiplex PCR, while TCRdb's copy carries only in-frame clones and drops some. The sample has 110,000 to 150,000 clones; approximately 86% are singletons. The sample consisted of peripheral blood. These receptors were taken from a human donor in a cohort sampled during active COVID-19.

The chain joins TRBV14 to TRBJ1-2, with D perhaps matching TRBD1 (6 bases). The CDR3 contains 15 residues. Trimming cost V 0 bases and J 6 bases, with 14 bases left between them. CDR1 is SGHDN, CDR2 FVKESK, per germline. The CDR3 spells CASSQEVRGRHGYTF. The CDR3 nucleotides read TGTGCCAGCAGCCAAGAAGTGCGGGGGCGTCATGGCTACACCTTC.

This chain links TRBV7-2 with TRBJ2-7; 8 bases line up with TRBD2. Germline V gene data show CDR1 as SGHTA and CDR2 as FQGNSA. V lost 5 bases to trimming and J lost 9 bases; unmatched junction nucleotides: 21. The CDR3 sequence is 17 residues long. The CDR3: CASSPGIGSGGGSGQYF. DNA for the CDR3: TGTGCCAGCAGCCCGGGGATTGGGTCGGGAGGGGGAAGTGGGCAGTACTTC. Looking up the rest from reference TRBV7-2 and TRBJ2-7 gives the full variable domain: GAGVSQSPSNKVTEKGKDVELRCDPISGHTALYWYRQSLGQGLEFLIYFQGNSAPDKSGLPSDRFSAERTGGSVSTLTIQRTQQEDSAVYLCASSPGIGSGGGSGQYFGPGTRLTVT.

The chain employs TRBV5-8 and TRBJ2-1; 9 positions match TRBD1. The CDR3 runs to 14 residues. Germline lookup yields CDR1 SGHTS and CDR2 YDEGEE. The ends lost 4 bases at V and 7 bases at J; junction bases unmatched: 6. The CDR3 region has the DNA TGTGCCAGCAGCCGAGACAGGGGGAGTAATGAGCAGTTCTTC. As protein: CASSRDRGSNEQFF.

CDR3 DNA sequence: TGTGCCAGCAGCCCCTGGGCTGGTCAGGCTTACCGCACAGATACGCAGTATTTT. Amino acids: CASSPWAGQAYRTDTQYF. The chain combines TRBV5-8 with TRBJ2-3; D gene ambiguous. The CDR3 consists of 18 residues. Germline CDR1 is SGHTS and CDR2 is YDEGEE. V was cut by 4 bases and J by 1 base, with 22 bases left in between. The variable domain in full, with the rest retrieved from reference TRBV5-8 and TRBJ2-3, is EAGVTQSPTHLIKTRGQQATLRCSPISGHTSVYWYQQALGLGLQFLLWYDEGEERNRGNFPPRFSGRQFPNYSSELNVNALELEDSALYLCASSPWAGQAYRTDTQYFGPGTRLTVL.

This rearrangement joins TRBV6-5 to TRBJ2-3; no clear D. This CDR3 region has 13 residues. Trimming cost V 5 bases and J 6 bases, with 12 bases left between them. Germline values: CDR1 MNHEY, CDR2 SVGAGI. The CDR3 DNA reads TGTGCCAGCAGTCCGCCCCTCAGGGATACGCAGTATTTT. This gives the protein CASSPPLRDTQYF.

V is TRBV21-1 and J is TRBJ2-5; the table's D call, TRBD2, was not checked against the DNA. TRBV21-1 is labeled a pseudogene. The CDR3 consists of 17 residues. The CDR3 here is CASSKLKDGRAAETQYF. The CDR3 coding sequence is TGTGCCAGCAGCAAGTTAAAGGACGGGAGGGCCGCAGAGACCCAGTACTTC.

The chain employs TRBV7-9 and TRBJ1-1; D might be TRBD1 (5 bases). V lost 4 bases to trimming and J lost 6 bases, with 15 bases between them. Per germline, CDR1 SEHNR and CDR2 FQNEAQ (reference sequence). There are 14 residues in the CDR3. CDR3 sequence reads: CASSSGSGFAEAFF. The CDR3, as DNA: TGTGCCAGCAGCTCCGGTTCAGGGTTCGCTGAAGCTTTCTTT.

The chain joins TRBV19 to TRBJ2-5; the D gene is possibly TRBD1 (6 bases). The CDR3 totals 14 residues. Trimming cost V 7 bases and J 5 bases, with 17 bases left between them. The germline V gene encodes CDR1 LNHDA and CDR2 SQIVND (reference sequence). The CDR3 loop is CASTSRGEGETQYF. CDR3 DNA: TGTGCCAGTACCAGCAGGGGCGAGGGGGAGACCCAGTACTTC.

This chain links TRBV5-1 with TRBJ1-3, with 7 bases that match TRBD1. CDR3 length equals 16 residues. Germline values: CDR1 SGHRS, CDR2 YFSETQ. The J segment lost 0 bases and the V segment lost 1 base, leaving 4 bases of the junction unmatched. The CDR3, as DNA: TGCGCCAGCAGCTTGTCCCGACAGGGCTCTGGAAACACCATATATTTT. Translated: CASSLSRQGSGNTIYF.

The CDR3 region has the DNA TGCGCCAGCAGCCAAGATCGACTAGCGGGGGGGCAGAGCTCCTACAATGAGCAGTTCTTC. Residues: CASSQDRLAGGQSSYNEQFF. The V and J genes are TRBV4-1 and TRBJ2-1; TRBD2 aligns across 14 bases. Germline V CDR1 and CDR2: MGHRA, YSYEKL. V lost 0 bases, J lost 0 bases, and 7 bases stayed unmatched. The length of the CDR3 is 20 residues.

The chain uses TRBV2 and TRBJ2-5; 12 bases align to TRBD2. Germline CDR1 is SNHLY and CDR2 is FYNNEI. The CDR3 loop spans 14 amino acids. The junction had 4 bases not matched to a gene; V was cut back by 7 bases and J by 4 bases. The CDR3 nucleotides read TGTGCCAGCAAACGACTAGCGGGAGTAGAGACCCAGTACTTC. Translating gives CASKRLAGVETQYF. Drawing the rest from reference TRBV2 and TRBJ2-5, the complete variable domain is EPEVTQTPSHQVTQMGQEVILRCVPISNHLYFYWYRQILGQKVEFLVSFYNNEISEKSEIFDDQFSVERPDGSNFTLKIRSTKLEDSAMYFCASKRLAGVETQYFGPGTRLLVL.

The chain has TRBV10-2 and TRBJ2-3, with a possible D match to TRBD1 (6 bases). This CDR3 region has 15 residues. Germline lookup yields CDR1 WSHSY and CDR2 SAAADI. The V end lost 6 bases, the J end lost 1 base, and 14 bases lay between the germline ends. DNA for the CDR3: TGCGCCAGCAGCGCCTGGAGGACAGGCACAGATACGCAGTATTTT. Its protein product is CASSAWRTGTDTQYF.

About this clone: The sample holds other DNA sequences that translate to the same CDR3. This chain connects TRBV12-3 or TRBV12-4 to TRBJ1-5; 9 bases fit TRBD1. The V segment lost 6 bases and the J segment 7 bases; nucleotides outside the gene matches: 4. The CDR3 extends over 13 amino acids. The CDR3 DNA reads as TGTGCCAGCAGGGGGACAGGGAACCAGCCCCAGCATTTT. Its translation is CASRGTGNQPQHF.

This clone was seen a single time. The chain has TRBV5-4 and TRBJ2-1, with D hard to call. Germline CDR1 SGHNT, CDR2 YYREEE (reference sequence). The CDR3 spans 14 residues. V was shortened by 0 bases and J by 4 bases, with 8 bases between the two germline ends. CDR3 nucleotide sequence: TGTGCCAGCAGCTTGGGGTCCAGATACAATGAGCAGTTCTTC. It codes for CASSLGSRYNEQFF.